This T cell receptor (beta chain) derives from a study of cytomegalovirus exposure and HLA in healthy donors (dated by TCRdb to 2015 to 2018). General notes on the study: An earlier analysis of roughly 630 of the donors reported approximately 290 Gb of sequence data and roughly 100 million unique TCR beta sequences from 150 million to 200 million T cells. To study patterns of TCR occurrence, a later analysis re-analyzed previously published TCR beta repertoires from just over 650 donors and added high-resolution HLA genotyping. In an earlier analysis of roughly 600 of the donors, high-throughput TCR beta sequencing was used to judge whether each TCR beta V gene segment behaved as functional or pseudogenic. Every discovery cohort repertoire had been produced on one sequencing platform. The study aimed to test whether signatures of past pathogen exposure could be identified by cataloging public T cell receptors. Of the roughly 430 genotyped donors, about 80% fell in the genetic ancestry cluster associated with self-reported Caucasian donors. In a later genetic analysis, genome-wide SNP genotypes for about 65% of the roughly 670 donors were used, and that subset was treated as a discovery cohort. Donor age, sex, ethnicity and CMV serostatus were compiled alongside the repertoire data. An early release that covered more than 550 HLA-typed donors contained about 290 gigabases of sequencing data and 65 million to 100 million unique TCR sequences. About five DR-DQ haplotypes were handled as single units for association and clustering, since linkage in the cohort was strong. Typing coverage varied by locus: about 620-630 donors for A, B, C, DRB1 and DQB1; roughly 510 for DQA1; approximately 570 for DPA1; more than 450 for DPB1. To predict cytomegalovirus infection status, the study combined high-throughput TCR immunosequencing, statistical association of individual TCRs with disease status, and machine learning. Across 398 genotyped donors of the cohort, an average of 235,054 unique TCR beta nucleotide sequences per donor were sequenced, and 15% to 20% of those sequences were non-productive. The later analysis used no new phenotypic data to find candidate immune exposures, relying instead on TCR beta sequences and their occurrence across donors. HLA typing covered class I and class II loci at four-digit resolution. A separate validation cohort of more than 100 different subjects was used in addition to the roughly 670-subject first cohort. The T cell repertoires of 700 or so subjects were profiled by immunosequencing and related to cytomegalovirus serostatus. The investigation overall reported the following: The classifier was reported to diagnose cytomegalovirus status with high specificity and sensitivity in both the original cohort and the validation cohort. While some public TCRs were present in many individuals, most TCR sequences turned up only very rarely across donors. A few of the identified cytomegalovirus-associated TCR beta chains were confirmed in vitro to be specific for cytomegalovirus antigens. A later analysis associated 15,000 to 20,000 TCR beta sequences with specific HLA alleles at a false discovery rate of 0.05. In an earlier analysis of around 600 of the donors, most TCR beta V segments appeared in productive rearrangements about 87% or about 30% of the time, broadly matching IMGT annotations. Correlated functional status among segregating V segments might be attributable to linkage disequilibrium, but an unknown experimental factor could not be ruled out. A cluster of highly shared sequence variants was judged likely to be a technical artifact of the sequencing pipeline. The study gave a list of 150 to 200 TCR beta chains associated with cytomegalovirus. Immune exposure information for the cohort was limited to CMV serostatus. Because HLA typing was unavailable for some donors at each locus, only the typed subset was used in association tests. In a later analysis, TCR association rates were found to vary across HLA loci, with the most associated TCRs seen for DRB1 alleles and the fewest for HLA-C alleles. Several of the top co-occurrence clusters appeared to be linked to parvovirus B19, influenza, CMV and Epstein-Barr virus, according to a later analysis. According to the authors, the approach could potentially be generalized to other disease states and immunological phenotypes. In a later analysis, most CMV-associated TCR beta chains were found to appear HLA-restricted, with HLA associations seemingly driven largely by CMV exposure. Because the 87-base-pair reads could not distinguish some IMGT-functional V segments, including TRBV6-2 and TRBV6-3, those segments were excluded. A later genetic analysis associated a missense DCLRE1C variant with V-gene and J-gene trimming of TCR beta chains, and an independent cohort replicated the association. Some 15 rarely observed V segments, including chromosome 9 orphons, were excluded from the earlier analysis of approximately 500 of the donors because counts were too low. In this cohort, only TCR beta chains were sequenced, and detectable features were limited by the absence of alpha or paired-chain data. In a later genetic analysis, fewer N-insertions in productive TCRs were reported among donors in an Asian-associated ancestry cluster than the approximately 670-donor mean. A further reported finding was that TCR beta sequences accurately predicted the HLA-A and HLA-B alleles for most subjects in the first cohort. Compared with equally common non-associated chains, HLA-associated TCR beta chains in a later analysis were more clonally expanded and had lower generation probabilities. Sequencing depth was assumed to be roughly uniform across donors in the presence/absence analyses, though that assumption may not hold. When HLA alleles, especially DR and DQ, strongly co-occurred, TCR associations were difficult to assign to individual alleles.

In total, 666 healthy bone marrow donors made up the cohort. At the time of sampling, all cohort members were nominally healthy, though unrecorded immune exposures were likely present. The donor tested CMV seronegative, placing the donor among the roughly 350 seronegative members of the cohort. A peripheral blood sample was collected from each donor, and TCR beta sequencing was performed on peripheral blood mononuclear cells. The Qiagen DNeasy Blood Extraction Kit was used to extract genomic DNA from the blood cell samples. Turning to this clone: The specificity of this receptor is unknown. Base qualities are missing; no much larger clone stands one base away.

The library was prepared using the immunoSEQ multiplex PCR assay. For the multiplex PCR, a mixture combining 60 forward primers for TCR Vbeta segments and 13 reverse primers for TCR Jbeta segments was used. Amplification of the CDR3 region of rearranged TCR beta genes was performed with a multiplex PCR assay on genomic DNA. The Illumina HiSeq System was used to sequence the amplified TCR beta libraries as 87-base-pair reads. Regarding the original processing steps: A later analysis tallied around 82 million unique TCR beta chains across the 660 or so repertoires, and around 12 million of those chains were shared by two or more donors. To remove PCR and sequencing errors, raw reads were error-corrected and collapsed into unique sequences using a nearest-neighbor algorithm that merged closely related sequences. CDR3 sequences were aligned to IMGT reference sequences to assign V, D and J gene segments. Each retained sequence needed at least a six-nucleotide match to both a V gene segment and a J gene segment. Rearrangements were classified as productive when the CDR3 lacked stop codons and remained in frame with V and J, and all other rearrangements were classified as non-productive. CDR3 was defined according to IMGT convention as the region running from the second conserved V-encoded cysteine to the conserved J-encoded phenylalanine. Sequences without an unambiguous match to a single V gene segment were excluded from the earlier analysis of a few hundred of the donors. An earlier analysis of almost 600 of the donors classified V segments as functional when productive rearrangements were above 56.7% and as segregating when the standard deviation between donors was above 5%. To diagnose cytomegalovirus status from the catalog of TCR beta chain sequences, a statistical classification framework was built. V and J gene assignment, in a later analysis, came from comparing TCR nucleotide sequences with IMGT/GENE-DB human TR gene sequences. In a later analysis, CDR3 sequences and most-parsimonious VDJ recombination scenarios were assigned using the TCRdist pipeline. In a later analysis, each TCR beta chain was defined by its CDR3 amino acid sequence together with its V-gene family, and reads without a unique V-gene family were excluded. As a way to deal with suspected cross-contamination and a sequencing artifact, a later analysis dropped nearly 600 nucleotide sequences that were highly shared and had low generation probability. In a later analysis, a clonal expansion index for each public chain was calculated from normalized within-repertoire ranks of inferred template counts. Generation probabilities in a later analysis came from a VDJ recombination model fitted to out-of-frame rearrangements, and those results were checked against IGoR. A later analysis scored TCR-TCR, TCR-HLA and TCR-CMV co-occurrence with hypergeometric tests, applying a repertoire-size bias correction to TCR pairs. A later analysis estimated false discovery rates by permuting HLA or CMV assignments 20 times. A later analysis grouped co-occurring TCRs with DBSCAN, adding TCRdist sequence similarity when clustering within HLA-allele-positive subsets. Repertoires with fewer than 30,000 or more than 120,000 public chains were left out of co-occurrence clustering, as were four to six repertoires with anomalous nucleotide sharing. Here the immuneACCESS table is served through TCRdb, limited to in-frame sequences with V and J called. Missing clones are a known gap in these copies; in checked studies unresolved V genes cover under half, and the rest lacks a known reason. That table is the source of V, J and clone size, and D and trimming were worked out from the DNA. The sample profile shows hundreds of thousands of clones; approximately 83% of them were found once. The biggest ten clones account for under 0.85% of the sample.

The CDR3 measures 12 amino acids from cysteine to phenylalanine. Only CDR3 DNA remains: 36 bases, in frame from the first base. Based on the germline V gene, the CDR1 and CDR2 sequences are SGDLS and YYNGEE. Cut back by 3 bases and 8 bases, the V and J ends lie 12 bases apart. The sample was PBMCs. Recombination joined TRBV9 with TRBJ2-7; the D gene lacks a confident call. This receptor was taken from a boy younger than 10 in good health and CMV-seronegative. The sequence in DNA is TGTGCCAGCAGCGGTGCCTCGGTGCAGCAGTACTTC. This sequence encodes CASSGASVQQYF.